Below are 10 T cell receptor beta chains sequenced from a single sample in a study of T-cell reconstitution after alpha-beta-depleted transplantation in children (dated by TCRdb to between 2015 and 2016). Receptor libraries were prepared by PCR. These reads were obtained on an Illumina HiSeq 2500. TCR library preparation used molecular barcoding, with unique molecular identifiers applied to normalize quantification of the TCRbeta repertoire. Starting from the raw public reads, TCRdb applied fastp trimming at Q25, assembled clones with MiXCR and retained in-frame beta chains. Under each unique CDR3 protein, matching rows form one entry showing the most common genes and DNA. This sample is represented by about 870,000 distinct CDR3 sequences; roughly 15% of them were singletons. In total, the top ten clones hold 5% of the sample. The treatment or condition tag for this specimen amounts to: allogeneic hematopoietic cell transplantation with graft depleted of TCRalphabeta T cells and CD19 B cells.

This specimen consisted of PBMCs, mostly from graft donor cells, obtained 360 days after TCRalphabeta/CD19-depleted stem cell transplant. Source of these receptors: a male patient younger than 18 who had a stem cell transplant for acute lymphoblastic leukemia, so the T cells may come from the graft donor.

CDR3 in DNA: TGTGCCAGCAGACCGGGACATACAGCGGGGGAGCTGTTTTTT. It is translated as CASRPGHTAGELFF. The chain carries TRBV7-3 and TRBJ2-2, with D perhaps TRBD1 (6 bases). Trimming took 6 bases from V and 8 from J, leaving 16 bases between them. Germline V gene data show CDR1 as SGHTA and CDR2 as FQGTGA. The CDR3 totals 14 residues.

This clonotype was seen a few times. The chain recombines TRBV20-1 with TRBJ1-1, with no clear D. Germline V gene data show CDR1 as DFQATT and CDR2 as SNEGSKA (reference sequence). This CDR3 has 16 amino acids. The V end lost 4 bases, the J end lost 0 bases, and 18 bases lay between the germline ends. The CDR3 DNA reads as TGCAGTGCTAATAATGGGCGTTGGAGGGTGAACACTGAAGCTTTCTTT. It specifies CSANNGRWRVNTEAFF.

This clonotype was recorded many times. The chain links TRBV6-7 to TRBJ2-7; tentative D call: TRBD2 (6 bases). TRBV6-7 is an open reading frame, and its role is uncertain. The CDR3 contains 16 residues. V lost 5 bases and J 2 bases, leaving 19 bases between the germline ends. This CDR3 is CASSVAPRTTPYEQYF. CDR3 DNA sequence: TGTGCCAGCAGTGTCGCCCCTAGGACTACCCCCTACGAGCAGTACTTC.

CDR3 region: CAISESSPVDSWKFF. The CDR3 DNA is TGTGCCATCAGTGAGTCTAGCCCCGTGGACTCTTGGAAGTTCTTC. The chain couples TRBV10-3 to TRBJ2-1; possibly TRBD2 for D (5 bases). The CDR3 length is 15 residues. CDR1 is ENHRY, CDR2 SYGVKD, per germline. With 0 bases removed from V and 14 bases from J, the gap between germline ends came to 20 bases.

V usage is TRBV7-9 and J usage is TRBJ2-7; the match to TRBD2 covers 10 bases. J gave up 4 bases and V 2 bases, and 5 bases lay outside the gene matches. CDR1 SEHNR and CDR2 FQNEAQ come from the germline V gene (reference sequence). The CDR3 is made up of 15 amino acids. The CDR3 sequence is CASSLSSGSWYEQYF. The CDR3 DNA reads TGTGCCAGCAGCTTATCTAGCGGGAGTTGGTACGAGCAGTACTTC.

There are a few counts of this clonotype. V usage is TRBV6-1 and J usage is TRBJ2-7; D might be TRBD2 (6 bases). V was cut by 2 bases and J by 0 bases, with 20 bases left in between. There are 18 residues in the CDR3. CDR1 MNHNS and CDR2 SASEGT come from the germline V gene. CDR3 nucleotide sequence: TGTGCCAGCAGTGAATGGACTATTTCCGCACTGAGCTCCTACGAGCAGTACTTC. This sequence encodes CASSEWTISALSSYEQYF.

This clonotype was detected many times. CDR3 sequence: CASSADRVFRETQYF. The CDR3, as DNA: TGTGCCAGCAGTGCGGACAGGGTTTTTAGGGAGACCCAGTACTTC. The V call is TRBV25-1, the J call TRBJ2-5; 8 bases are a match to TRBD1. The CDR3 length is 15 residues. Losses at the gene ends were 4 bases for V and 5 bases for J; bases not matched to a gene: 9. Germline values: CDR1 MGHDK, CDR2 SYGVNS.

This clonotype was found many times. The genes are TRBV7-9 and TRBJ2-1, with D possibly matching TRBD2 (6 bases). Per the germline V gene, CDR1 is SEHNR and CDR2 is FQNEAQ (reference sequence). V was clipped by 4 bases and J by 9 bases, with 7 bases between them. This CDR3 spans 11 amino acids. DNA for the CDR3: TGTGCCAGCAGCTGGACTACTGAGCAGTTCTTC. Protein product: CASSWTTEQFF.

Only a few counts were recorded for this clonotype. V is TRBV5-1 and J is TRBJ2-5, with D maybe TRBD2 (7 bases). The CDR3 extends over 15 amino acids. V lost 0 bases and J 4 bases, leaving 13 bases between the germline ends. Germline CDR1 reads SGHRS; CDR2 reads YFSETQ. CDR3 sequence: CASSLEGGNVETQYF. In nucleotides, the CDR3 is TGCGCCAGCAGCTTGGAGGGGGGGAACGTAGAGACCCAGTACTTC.

The V and J genes are TRBV10-3 and TRBJ2-3; D is perhaps TRBD2 (5 bases). The CDR3 runs 15 residues. V was cut by 3 bases and J by 4 bases, with 14 bases left in between. The germline CDR1 and CDR2 sequences are ENHRY and SYGVKD. CDR3: CAISEGGVSPDTQYF. DNA for the CDR3: TGTGCCATCAGTGAAGGAGGAGTTAGCCCAGATACGCAGTATTTT.